The clone carrying this T cell receptor (beta chain) was seen at least ten times. This specimen comes from a study of Graves' ophthalmopathy and Graves' hyperthyroidism. Per germline, CDR1 SQVTM and CDR2 ANQGSEA. CDR3 length: 15 amino acids. The V and J ends lost 3 bases and 1 base, in that order; junction bases with no gene match: 5. The TCR beta CDR3 regions underwent amplification from RNA transcripts. First-round RT-PCR with HTBI primers preceded a second-round multiplex PCR. One entry per CDR3 protein, called by TCRdb with MiXCR from the multiplex PCR reads. Of 500,000 to 800,000 distinct CDR3 sequences in the sample, about 40% are singletons; the top ten hold over 2.5%.

The clonotype was recovered from an adult man with Graves' ophthalmopathy. Sequencing input: peripheral blood. The chain links TRBV29-1 to TRBJ2-7; TRBD2 matches at 11 bases. CDR3 residues: CSVDIVAGGSYEQYF. The CDR3 DNA is TGCAGCGTTGATATAGTAGCGGGAGGGTCCTACGAGCAGTACTTC.